This T cell receptor beta chain was captured by sequencing in a study of shared clonotypes between healthy human individuals. A note on this clone: Its antigen is not identified.

The study, taken as a whole, reports: Lower generation probabilities were found for non-shared clonotypes than for those shared by all four donors.

Only in-frame clones appear in the TCRdb table, and some are missing; sequencing was by immunoSEQ multiplex PCR. The repertoire holds about 380,000 clones, with 90% to 98% as singletons. V dropped 7 bases and J dropped 1; count of bases not matched to a gene: 4. The CDR3 covers 14 residues. The germline CDR1 and CDR2 sequences are SNHLY and FYNNEI. V and J are TRBV2 and TRBJ2-5; 9 nucleotides match TRBD2. Sequencing input: memory CD8+ T cells sorted from blood. Subset of the sample: CD45RO+ cells pooled with CCR7-negative TemRA cells. The receptor's source is a man aged 25 to 45 in good health. CDR3: CASKASGIQETQYF. The CDR3 bases are TGTGCCAGCAAAGCTAGCGGGATCCAAGAGACCCAGTACTTC.